This is a list of T cell receptor beta chains from one sample in a study of cytomegalovirus exposure and HLA in healthy donors. The data were produced by immunoSEQ multiplex PCR, yet TCRdb's version contains in-frame clones alone and is incomplete. The sample lists about 140,000 clones, approximately 80% occurring once. Sequencing was performed on PBMCs. The receptor set was obtained from a middle-aged woman in good health and CMV-seronegative. CDR3s include the opening cysteine and the closing phenylalanine or tryptophan. The D gene is left open where the match is weak. Clone size, where shown, is once, few, many, or a class for clones that have expanded.

len,v_gene,j_gene,abundance,d_gene,CDR3aa,CDR3nt
14,TRBV5-5,TRBJ2-1,NA,NA,CASSLETSYNEQFF,TGTGCCAGCAGCTTGGAGACTAGTTACAATGAGCAGTTCTTC
14,TRBV5-4,TRBJ2-5,NA,TRBD2,CASSIEGLAGRQYF,TGTGCCAGCAGCATCGAGGGACTAGCGGGGCGCCAGTACTTC
17,TRBV14,TRBJ1-2,NA,TRBD1,CASSQAGTGSFNYGYTF,TGTGCCAGCAGCCAAGCCGGGACAGGTTCCTTTAACTATGGCTACACCTTC
20,TRBV27,TRBJ2-7,NA,NA,CVSSGARRSLVPKSSYEQYF,TGTGTCAGCAGTGGGGCCCGCCGAAGTCTAGTTCCGAAGTCTAGCTACGAGCAGTACTTC
15,TRBV11-1,TRBJ2-7,NA,TRBD1,CASREAGTGEREQYF,TGTGCCAGCAGAGAGGCCGGGACAGGGGAACGGGAGCAGTACTTC
14,TRBV15,TRBJ1-1,once,TRBD1,CATRSGTVNTEAFF,TGTGCCACCAGATCTGGGACAGTGAACACTGAAGCTTTCTTT
11,TRBV10-2,TRBJ1-1,NA,TRBD1,CASRDRVPAFF,TGCGCCAGCAGAGACAGGGTCCCAGCTTTCTTT
14,TRBV18,TRBJ2-5,NA,NA,CASSRTGNKETQYF,TGTGCCAGCTCACGCACCGGGAACAAAGAGACCCAGTACTTC
14,TRBV7-8,TRBJ1-4,NA,NA,CASSKGEEGEKLFF,TGTGCCAGCAGTAAAGGGGAGGAGGGTGAAAAACTGTTTTTT
15,TRBV15,TRBJ2-7,NA,NA,CATSRDLNIYYEQYF,TGTGCCACCAGCAGAGACCTCAACATTTACTACGAGCAGTACTTC
17,TRBV7-9,TRBJ2-3,few,TRBD1,CASSPLRDRGSTDTQYF,TGTGCCAGCAGCCCTCTGAGGGACAGGGGTAGCACAGATACGCAGTATTTT
15,TRBV18,TRBJ2-2,NA,NA,CASSPLEGNTGELFF,TGTGCCAGCTCGCCGCTGGAGGGGAACACCGGGGAGCTGTTTTTT
14,TRBV28,TRBJ1-2,NA,TRBD1,CASRGDRGQGGYTF,TGTGCCAGCAGGGGCGACAGGGGGCAGGGTGGCTACACCTTC
14,TRBV27,TRBJ1-6,NA,TRBD1,CASRGQGLVSPLHF,TGTGCCAGCAGGGGACAGGGTTTAGTTTCACCCCTCCACTTT
14,TRBV5-6,TRBJ1-1,few,TRBD1,CASNGGGFNTEAFF,TGTGCCAGCAACGGAGGGGGCTTTAACACTGAAGCTTTCTTT
12,TRBV7-6,TRBJ2-7,once,NA,CASSVVRGEQYF,TGTGCCAGCAGCGTAGTCCGGGGCGAGCAGTACTTC
14,TRBV18,TRBJ2-3,NA,TRBD1,CASSGTGGVDTQYF,TGTGCCAGCTCCGGGACAGGGGGCGTAGATACGCAGTATTTT
15,TRBV7-9,TRBJ2-7,NA,TRBD2,CASSPTSGNPYEQYF,TGTGCCAGCAGCCCAACTAGCGGGAACCCCTACGAGCAGTACTTC
12,TRBV28,TRBJ2-7,NA,TRBD2,CASSWGGREQYF,TGTGCCAGCAGTTGGGGGGGTCGCGAGCAGTACTTC
17,TRBV5-1,TRBJ2-3,NA,NA,CASSFTIRGLGADTQYF,TGCGCCAGCAGCTTTACGATTCGAGGGTTAGGAGCAGATACGCAGTATTTT
16,TRBV11-3,TRBJ1-1,NA,TRBD1,CASSLINSGGNTEAFF,TGTGCCAGCAGCCTCATCAATTCAGGGGGGAACACTGAAGCTTTCTTT
12,TRBV13,TRBJ1-1,NA,TRBD1,CATQQGGSQAFF,TGTGCCACCCAACAGGGGGGATCCCAAGCTTTCTTT
13,TRBV4-2,TRBJ1-5,NA,NA,CASSQGSGQPQHF,TGTGCCAGCAGCCAAGGGTCCGGTCAGCCCCAGCATTTT
14,TRBV11-3,TRBJ2-7,NA,NA,CASSVVEGPYEQYF,TGTGCCAGCAGCGTGGTGGAGGGTCCCTACGAGCAGTACTTC
17,TRBV7-6,TRBJ2-5,NA,TRBD2,CASSKLAGGGGQETQYF,TGTGCCAGCAGCAAACTAGCGGGAGGCGGTGGCCAAGAGACCCAGTACTTC
16,TRBV4-3,TRBJ1-4,once,TRBD1,CASSQNPRGANEKLFF,TGCGCCAGCAGCCAAAATCCCAGGGGGGCTAATGAAAAACTGTTTTTT
13,TRBV4-2,TRBJ2-3,NA,NA,CASSPIRRDTQYF,TGTGCCAGCAGCCCAATCAGAAGAGATACGCAGTATTTT
14,TRBV7-8,TRBJ2-7,few,TRBD1,CASSLVQGANEQYF,TGTGCCAGCAGCTTAGTCCAGGGGGCTAACGAGCAGTACTTC
15,TRBV7-6,TRBJ1-3,NA,NA,CASSSAGNVGYTIYF,TGTGCCAGCAGCTCCGCGGGGAACGTAGGGTACACCATATATTTT
13,TRBV7-2,TRBJ2-4,NA,NA,CASSYNSFDIQYF,TGTGCCAGCAGCTATAACAGTTTTGACATTCAGTACTTC
15,TRBV27,TRBJ2-3,NA,TRBD2,CASSYLAGVADTQYF,TGTGCCAGCAGTTACCTAGCGGGAGTCGCAGATACGCAGTATTTT
16,TRBV9,TRBJ2-1,NA,TRBD2,CASSASTSGGSNEQFF,TGTGCCAGCAGCGCTTCGACTAGCGGGGGGAGCAATGAGCAGTTCTTC
17,TRBV19,TRBJ2-2,NA,NA,CASSIRGLGFDTGELFF,TGTGCCAGTAGTATACGGGGTTTGGGGTTTGACACCGGGGAGCTGTTTTTT
13,TRBV6-5,TRBJ1-1,NA,NA,CASSTGEDTEAFF,TGTGCCAGCAGCACCGGGGAGGACACTGAAGCTTTCTTT
15,TRBV7-2,TRBJ2-3,NA,NA,CASSEAVAVTDTQYF,TGTGCCAGCAGCGAAGCGGTAGCTGTCACAGATACGCAGTATTTT
16,TRBV9,TRBJ2-3,NA,TRBD2,CASSVGDYISTDTQYF,TGTGCCAGCAGCGTAGGGGACTACATTAGCACAGATACGCAGTATTTT
15,TRBV29-1,TRBJ2-1,NA,TRBD1,CSVEGPGGYNNEQFF,TGCAGCGTTGAGGGTCCAGGGGGTTACAACAATGAGCAGTTCTTC
13,TRBV7-2,TRBJ2-5,NA,NA,CASLSGSRKTQYF,TGTGCCAGCCTGTCGGGGAGCAGGAAGACCCAGTACTTC
17,TRBV9,TRBJ2-3,NA,TRBD1,CASTAGVGTGGIDTQYF,TGTGCCAGCACCGCGGGCGTCGGGACAGGGGGGATAGATACGCAGTATTTT
15,TRBV5-1,TRBJ2-1,NA,TRBD2,CASSLRTSDVDEQFF,TGCGCCAGCAGCTTAAGGACTAGCGATGTGGATGAGCAGTTCTTC
13,TRBV6-4,TRBJ2-7,NA,TRBD2,CASRNGTRYEQYF,TGTGCCAGCAGGAACGGGACTAGATACGAGCAGTACTTC
15,TRBV5-4,TRBJ1-6,NA,TRBD1,CASSLGGQGNSPLHF,TGTGCCAGCAGCTTGGGGGGACAGGGGAATTCACCCCTCCACTTT
14,TRBV21-1,TRBJ2-7,NA,NA,CASSSWGEVDEQYF,TGTGCCAGCAGCTCTTGGGGGGAGGTCGACGAGCAGTACTTC
13,TRBV29-1,TRBJ1-1,NA,TRBD1,CPRADRGDTEAFF,TGCCCCCGGGCCGACAGGGGGGACACTGAAGCTTTCTTT
13,TRBV5-6,TRBJ2-1,NA,NA,CASRSLYHDEQFF,TGTGCCAGCAGGTCTCTCTATCACGATGAGCAGTTCTTC
14,TRBV6-6,TRBJ1-5,NA,NA,CASTLTPINQPQHF,TGTGCCAGCACCCTTACTCCGATCAATCAGCCCCAGCATTTT
13,TRBV6-6,TRBJ2-7,NA,TRBD1,CASTLGQGGEQYF,TGTGCCAGCACCCTTGGACAGGGCGGCGAGCAGTACTTC
15,TRBV6-5,TRBJ2-7,once,NA,CASRLIRERDYEQYF,TGTGCCAGCAGGCTCATCCGGGAAAGAGACTACGAGCAGTACTTC
12,TRBV11-3,TRBJ2-7,few,NA,CASSLGRDEQYF,TGTGCCAGCAGCTTAGGCCGAGACGAGCAGTACTTC
14,TRBV11-3,TRBJ1-1,NA,TRBD1,CASRGTGLVTEAFF,TGTGCCAGCAGGGGGACAGGGCTGGTTACTGAAGCTTTCTTT
16,TRBV7-9,TRBJ2-1,NA,TRBD2,CASSLLSSGEINEQFF,TGTGCCAGCAGCTTACTATCTAGCGGGGAAATCAATGAGCAGTTCTTC
11,TRBV20-1,TRBJ1-1,NA,NA,CSALTFTEAFF,TGCAGTGCCCTAACCTTCACTGAAGCTTTCTTT
14,TRBV7-9,TRBJ2-3,NA,TRBD1,CASTSDRGADTQYF,TGTGCCAGCACCTCGGACAGGGGTGCAGATACGCAGTATTTT
13,TRBV6-4,TRBJ2-1,few,NA,CASSDADNNEQFF,TGTGCCAGCAGTGACGCGGATAACAATGAGCAGTTCTTC
20,TRBV7-2,TRBJ1-2,NA,TRBD1,CASSLAPYRDRGPTNYGYTF,TGTGCCAGCAGCTTAGCACCTTACCGGGACAGGGGGCCGACGAACTATGGCTACACCTTC
14,TRBV5-1,TRBJ2-1,NA,NA,CASSLVSSYNEQFF,TGCGCCAGCAGCTTGGTGTCTTCTTACAATGAGCAGTTCTTC
15,TRBV5-1,TRBJ2-3,NA,TRBD1,CASSFGDRVTDTQYF,TGCGCCAGCAGCTTTGGCGACAGGGTCACAGATACGCAGTATTTT
16,TRBV6-1,TRBJ2-6,NA,NA,CASSEDRVAGANVLTF,TGTGCCAGCAGTGAAGATCGAGTCGCTGGGGCCAACGTCCTGACTTTC
13,TRBV7-9,TRBJ2-7,NA,NA,CSSSFAGDYEQYF,TGTTCCAGCAGCTTCGCAGGGGATTACGAGCAGTACTTC